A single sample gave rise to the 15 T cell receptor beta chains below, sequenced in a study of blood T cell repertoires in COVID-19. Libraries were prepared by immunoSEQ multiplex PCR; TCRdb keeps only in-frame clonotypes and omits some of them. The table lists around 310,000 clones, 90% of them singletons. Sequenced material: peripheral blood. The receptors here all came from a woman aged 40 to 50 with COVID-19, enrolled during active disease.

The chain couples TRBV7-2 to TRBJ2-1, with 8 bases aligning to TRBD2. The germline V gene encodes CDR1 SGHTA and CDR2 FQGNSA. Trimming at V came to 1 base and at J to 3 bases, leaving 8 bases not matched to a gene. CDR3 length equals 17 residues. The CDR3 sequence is CASSLVVGLAGYNEQFF. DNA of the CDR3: TGTGCCAGCAGCTTAGTAGTGGGTCTAGCGGGCTACAATGAGCAGTTCTTC.

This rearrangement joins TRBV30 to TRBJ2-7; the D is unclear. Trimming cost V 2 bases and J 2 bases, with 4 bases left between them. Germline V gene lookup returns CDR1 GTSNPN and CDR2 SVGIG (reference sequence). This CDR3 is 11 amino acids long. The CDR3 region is CAWSQTYEQYF. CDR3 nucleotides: TGTGCCTGGAGTCAGACCTACGAGCAGTACTTC.

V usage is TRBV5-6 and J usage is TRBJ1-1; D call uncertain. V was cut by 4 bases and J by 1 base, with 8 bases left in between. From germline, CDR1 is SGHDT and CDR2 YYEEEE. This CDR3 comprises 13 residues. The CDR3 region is CASSPIGNTEAFF. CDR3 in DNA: TGTGCCAGCAGCCCCATCGGGAACACTGAAGCTTTCTTT.

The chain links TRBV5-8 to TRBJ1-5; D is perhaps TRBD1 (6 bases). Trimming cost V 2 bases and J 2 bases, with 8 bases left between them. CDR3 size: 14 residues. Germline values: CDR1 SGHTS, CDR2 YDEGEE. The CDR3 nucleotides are TGTGCCAGCAGCTTAAGACAGGGCAATCAGCCCCAGCATTTT. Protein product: CASSLRQGNQPQHF.

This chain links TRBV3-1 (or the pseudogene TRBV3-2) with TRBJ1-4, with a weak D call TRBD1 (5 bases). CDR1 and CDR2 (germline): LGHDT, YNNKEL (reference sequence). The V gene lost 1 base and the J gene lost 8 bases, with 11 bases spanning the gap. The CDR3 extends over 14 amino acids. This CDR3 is CASSQVVGGEKLFF. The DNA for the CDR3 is TGTGCCAGCAGCCAAGTAGTGGGGGGGGAAAAACTGTTTTTT.

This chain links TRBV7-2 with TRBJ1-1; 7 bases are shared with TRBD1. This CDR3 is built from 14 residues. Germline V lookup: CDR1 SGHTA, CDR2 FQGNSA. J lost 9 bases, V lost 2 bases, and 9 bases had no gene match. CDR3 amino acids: CASSLIIQGDKAFF. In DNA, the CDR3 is TGTGCCAGCAGCTTAATCATCCAGGGGGATAAAGCTTTCTTT.

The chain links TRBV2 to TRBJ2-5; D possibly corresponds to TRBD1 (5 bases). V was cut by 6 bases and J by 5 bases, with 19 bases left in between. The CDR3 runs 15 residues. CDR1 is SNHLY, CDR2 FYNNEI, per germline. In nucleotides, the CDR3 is TGTGCCAGCAGGGGATTCCAGGGCCTCGGGGAGACCCAGTACTTC. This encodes CASRGFQGLGETQYF.

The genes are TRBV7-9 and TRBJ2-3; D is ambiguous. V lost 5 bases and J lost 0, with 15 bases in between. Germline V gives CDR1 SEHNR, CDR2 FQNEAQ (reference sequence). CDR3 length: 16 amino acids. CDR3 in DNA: TGTGCCAGCAGCCGGAGAGCAGCTACTAGCACAGATACGCAGTATTTT. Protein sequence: CASSRRAATSTDTQYF.

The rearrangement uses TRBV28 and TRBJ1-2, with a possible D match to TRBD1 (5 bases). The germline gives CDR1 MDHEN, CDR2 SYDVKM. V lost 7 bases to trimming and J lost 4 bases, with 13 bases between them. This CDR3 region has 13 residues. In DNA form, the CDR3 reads TGTGCCAGCATGAGACGGGGGAGCTATGGCTACACCTTC. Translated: CASMRRGSYGYTF.

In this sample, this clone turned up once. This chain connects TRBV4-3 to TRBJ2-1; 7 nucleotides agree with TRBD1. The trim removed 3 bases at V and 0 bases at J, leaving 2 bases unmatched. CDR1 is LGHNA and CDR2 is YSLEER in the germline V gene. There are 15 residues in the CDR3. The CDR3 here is CASSQDRPSYNEQFF. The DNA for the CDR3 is TGCGCCAGCAGCCAGGACAGGCCCTCCTACAATGAGCAGTTCTTC.

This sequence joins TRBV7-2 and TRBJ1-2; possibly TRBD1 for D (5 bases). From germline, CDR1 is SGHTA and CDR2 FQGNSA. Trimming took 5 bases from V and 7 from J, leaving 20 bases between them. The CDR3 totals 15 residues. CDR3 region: CASSQFRQGFPGYTF. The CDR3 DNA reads TGTGCCAGCAGCCAATTTCGCCAGGGTTTCCCTGGCTACACCTTC. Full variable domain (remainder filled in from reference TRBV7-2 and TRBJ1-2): GAGVSQSPSNKVTEKGKDVELRCDPISGHTALYWYRQSLGQGLEFLIYFQGNSAPDKSGLPSDRFSAERTGGSVSTLTIQRTQQEDSAVYLCASSQFRQGFPGYTFGSGTRLTVV.

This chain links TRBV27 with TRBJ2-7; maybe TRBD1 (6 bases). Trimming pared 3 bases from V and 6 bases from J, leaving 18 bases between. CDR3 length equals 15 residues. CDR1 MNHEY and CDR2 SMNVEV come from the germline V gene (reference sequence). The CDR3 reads CASSFKGGFDGEQYF. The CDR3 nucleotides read TGTGCCAGCAGTTTTAAAGGGGGATTTGATGGCGAGCAGTACTTC.

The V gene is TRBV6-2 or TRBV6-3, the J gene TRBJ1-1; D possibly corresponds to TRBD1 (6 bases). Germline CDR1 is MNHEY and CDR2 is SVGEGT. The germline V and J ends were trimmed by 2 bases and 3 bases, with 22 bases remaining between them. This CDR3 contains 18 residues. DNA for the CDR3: TGTGCCAGCAGTTACCGGGTCAGGGGATTAATCCGGTACACTGAAGCTTTCTTT. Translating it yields CASSYRVRGLIRYTEAFF.

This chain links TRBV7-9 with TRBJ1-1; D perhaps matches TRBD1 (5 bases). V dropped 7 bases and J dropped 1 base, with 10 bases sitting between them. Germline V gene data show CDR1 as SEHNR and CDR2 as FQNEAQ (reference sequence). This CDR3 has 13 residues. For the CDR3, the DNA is TGTGCCAGCAAACATCAGGGGAACACTGAAGCTTTCTTT. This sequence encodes CASKHQGNTEAFF.

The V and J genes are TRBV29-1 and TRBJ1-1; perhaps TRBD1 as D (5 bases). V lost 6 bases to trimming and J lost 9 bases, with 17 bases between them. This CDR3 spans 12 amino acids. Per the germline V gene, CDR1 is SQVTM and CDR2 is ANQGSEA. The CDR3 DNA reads TGCAGCGTAGAGCTACAGGTCGGCAAAGCTTTCTTT. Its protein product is CSVELQVGKAFF.